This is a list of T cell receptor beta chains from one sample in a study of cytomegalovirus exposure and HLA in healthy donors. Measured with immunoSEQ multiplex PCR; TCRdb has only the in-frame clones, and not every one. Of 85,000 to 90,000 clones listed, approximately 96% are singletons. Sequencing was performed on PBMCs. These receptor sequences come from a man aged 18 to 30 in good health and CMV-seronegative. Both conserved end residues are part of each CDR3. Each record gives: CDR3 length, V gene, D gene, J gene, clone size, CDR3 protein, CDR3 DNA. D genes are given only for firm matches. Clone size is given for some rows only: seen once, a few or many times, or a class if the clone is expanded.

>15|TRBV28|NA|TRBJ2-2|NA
CASSPPAANTGELFF
TGTGCCAGCAGCCCCCCTGCGGCGAACACCGGGGAGCTGTTTTTT
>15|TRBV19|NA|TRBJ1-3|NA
CASSIGGASGNTIYF
TGTGCCAGTAGTATAGGGGGAGCCTCTGGAAACACCATATATTTT
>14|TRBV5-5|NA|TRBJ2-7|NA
CASSLATGSYEQYF
TGTGCCAGCAGCTTGGCGACGGGATCCTACGAGCAGTACTTC
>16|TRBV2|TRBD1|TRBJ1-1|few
CASIPYRGRMNTEAFF
TGTGCCAGCATCCCCTACAGGGGGAGAATGAACACTGAAGCTTTCTTT
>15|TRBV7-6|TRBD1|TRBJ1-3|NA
CASSLAGQAGNTIYF
TGTGCCAGCAGCTTAGCGGGACAGGCTGGAAACACCATATATTTT
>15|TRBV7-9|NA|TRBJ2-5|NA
CASSQITVSRKTQYF
TGTGCCAGCAGCCAAATTACAGTGAGCCGGAAGACCCAGTACTTC
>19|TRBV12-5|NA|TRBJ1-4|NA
CASGLARGGPTATNEKLFF
TGTGCTAGTGGTTTGGCCAGAGGGGGACCGACCGCAACTAATGAAAAACTGTTTTTT
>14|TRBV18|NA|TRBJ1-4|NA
CASSWTDYNEKLFF
TGTGCCAGCTCATGGACAGACTATAATGAAAAACTGTTTTTT
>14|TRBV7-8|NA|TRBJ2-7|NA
CASSLVGGTYEQYF
TGTGCCAGCAGCTTAGTAGGGGGTACCTACGAGCAGTACTTC
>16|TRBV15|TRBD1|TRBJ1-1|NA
CATSRDRGLRRVEAFF
TGTGCCACCAGCAGAGACAGGGGGCTAAGAAGGGTAGAAGCTTTCTTT
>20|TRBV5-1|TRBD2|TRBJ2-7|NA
CASSPRRLAGGPMSPYEQYF
TGCGCCAGCAGCCCACGACGGCTAGCGGGAGGGCCTATGTCCCCCTACGAGCAGTACTTC
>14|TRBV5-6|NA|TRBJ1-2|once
CASSSAGPIQGYTF
TGTGCCAGCAGCTCCGCAGGGCCCATCCAAGGCTACACCTTC
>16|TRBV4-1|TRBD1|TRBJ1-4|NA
CASSQTPGTGDEKLFF
TGCGCCAGCAGCCAAACACCCGGGACAGGGGATGAAAAACTGTTTTTT
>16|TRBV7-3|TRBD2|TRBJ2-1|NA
CASSVIAGGPGSEQFF
TGTGCCAGCAGCGTCATAGCGGGAGGGCCTGGTAGTGAGCAGTTCTTC
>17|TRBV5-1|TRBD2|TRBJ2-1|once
CASSLVSSGSSYNEQFF
TGCGCCAGCAGCTTGGTCTCTAGCGGGAGCTCCTACAATGAGCAGTTCTTC
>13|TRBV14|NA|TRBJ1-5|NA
CASSLTGNQPQHF
TGTGCCAGCAGCCTGACAGGCAATCAGCCCCAGCATTTT
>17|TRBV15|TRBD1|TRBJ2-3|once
CATSRGTGTGVIDTQYF
TGTGCCACCAGCAGAGGCACCGGGACAGGGGTTATCGATACGCAGTATTTT